This passage covers 25 T cell receptor beta chains from one sample sequenced in a study of cytomegalovirus exposure and HLA in healthy donors. The PCR ran on 60 Vbeta and 13 Jbeta primers. This table comes from immunoSEQ multiplex PCR, and its TCRdb copy is limited to in-frame clones, with some not included. Altogether 160,000 or so clones are present, approximately 77% being singletons, with the ten largest covering around 2%. Sequencing used PBMCs. All receptors come from a middle-aged man in good health and CMV-seropositive.

As DNA, the CDR3 is TGTGCCAGCTCTCCTCGGGGGGGGGCCGTGACCCAGTACTTC. Protein sequence: CASSPRGGAVTQYF. The chain has TRBV2 and TRBJ2-5; TRBD2 agrees at 8 bases. After removal of 8 bases from V and 7 bases from J, the junction contained 12 bases not matched to a gene. This CDR3 spans 14 amino acids. The V gene's germline CDR1 is SNHLY and CDR2 FYNNEI.

The chain uses TRBV5-1 and TRBJ2-1; no reliable D call. CDR3 length equals 15 residues. Germline-derived CDR1 and CDR2 are SGHRS and YFSETQ. The V end was cut by 0 bases, the J end by 0 bases, with 7 bases between. The CDR3 DNA follows: TGCGCCAGCAGCTTGGACGGTTCCTCCTACAATGAGCAGTTCTTC. Translation gives CASSLDGSSYNEQFF.

This clone was seen a handful of times. This chain links TRBV19 with TRBJ2-7, with 7 positions matching TRBD1. Germline V lookup: CDR1 LNHDA, CDR2 SQIVND (reference sequence). Unmatched junction bases numbered 3, after V lost 6 bases and J lost 7 bases. The CDR3 covers 11 residues. CDR3 amino acids: CASRTGNEQYF. The CDR3 DNA reads TGTGCCAGTAGGACAGGGAATGAGCAGTACTTC.

CDR3 loop: CASSPQQGQLSNQPQHF. DNA for the CDR3: TGTGCCAGCAGTCCTCAACAGGGACAGTTGTCCAATCAGCCCCAGCATTTT. The chain recombines TRBV27 with TRBJ1-5; 7 nucleotides agree with TRBD1. This CDR3 has 17 amino acids. Looked up from germline, CDR1 is MNHEY and CDR2 is SMNVEV (reference sequence). The junction had 13 bases not matched to a gene; V was cut back by 5 bases and J by 3 bases.

This sequence joins TRBV29-1 and TRBJ2-7, with TRBD1 matching over 8 bases. Germline CDR1 and CDR2: SQVTM and ANQGSEA. The V segment lost 7 bases and the J segment 6 bases; nucleotides outside the gene matches: 8. The CDR3 covers 12 residues. The CDR3 region has the DNA TGCAGCGCCGACAGGGGAGGCCGCGAGCAGTACTTC. Residues: CSADRGGREQYF.

The J gene is TRBJ2-7, the V gene TRBV7-9; 9 bases are shared with TRBD1. V lost 4 bases to trimming and J lost 1 base; unmatched junction nucleotides: 2. Germline V gene data show CDR1 as SEHNR and CDR2 as FQNEAQ (reference sequence). This CDR3 is 14 amino acids long. The CDR3 loop reads CASSWTGASYEQYF. The CDR3 nucleotides read TGTGCCAGCAGCTGGACAGGGGCTTCCTACGAGCAGTACTTC.

This chain links TRBV2 with TRBJ2-2, with 9 bases that match TRBD1. CDR1 and CDR2 from the germline V gene are SNHLY and FYNNEI. The CDR3 totals 15 residues. The J segment lost 8 bases and the V segment lost 3 bases, leaving 7 bases of the junction unmatched. The CDR3 loop is CASSDPQGAIGELFF. The CDR3 coding sequence is TGTGCCAGCAGTGACCCACAGGGGGCCATAGGGGAGCTGTTTTTT.

The CDR3 DNA follows: TGTGCCAGCAGCGTAGATCCGGGACAGGGCTACGGCTACACCTTC. It specifies CASSVDPGQGYGYTF. This chain connects TRBV9 to TRBJ1-2, with TRBD1 matching over 9 bases. The germline CDR1 and CDR2 sequences are SGDLS and YYNGEE. V shed 0 bases, J shed 8 bases, and the junction held 8 bases outside the gene matches. This CDR3 has 15 amino acids.

A few counts support this clone. The chain uses TRBV10-3 and TRBJ2-3; TRBD2 aligns across 12 bases. V lost 6 bases, J lost 3 bases, and 4 bases stayed unmatched. The CDR3 is 15 amino acids. Germline-derived CDR1 and CDR2 are ENHRY and SYGVKD. The CDR3 sequence: CAIRASGGGTDTQYF. CDR3 nucleotide sequence: TGTGCCATCAGGGCTAGCGGGGGGGGTACAGATACGCAGTATTTT.

The table lists this clone with a few counts. V and J are TRBV5-1 and TRBJ1-2, with D unclear. CDR3 length: 14 amino acids. The germline V gene encodes CDR1 SGHRS and CDR2 YFSETQ. The V end lost 0 bases, the J end lost 5 bases, and 11 bases lay between the germline ends. DNA of the CDR3: TGCGCCAGCAGCTTGGAGGCAGGTGCATATGGCTACACCTTC. Translation gives CASSLEAGAYGYTF.

The V and J genes are TRBV4-1 and TRBJ1-2, with TRBD1 matching over 11 bases. Germline CDR1 and CDR2: MGHRA and YSYEKL. The CDR3 is made up of 17 amino acids. With V trimmed by 3 bases and J by 6 bases, 12 bases remained unmatched. The CDR3 is CASSHRDRTGGEDGYTF. DNA of the CDR3: TGCGCCAGCAGCCACCGCGATAGGACAGGGGGCGAGGATGGCTACACCTTC.

V usage is TRBV29-1 and J usage is TRBJ1-2; TRBD1 matches 7 bases. The CDR3 loop spans 12 amino acids. Germline loops: CDR1 SQVTM, CDR2 ANQGSEA. Germline trimming cut 7 bases from V and 4 bases from J; bases unmatched to any gene: 6. This chain's CDR3 is CSAQGQTYGYTF. The CDR3 nucleotides read TGCAGCGCCCAGGGACAGACCTATGGCTACACCTTC.

This chain joins TRBV9 and TRBJ2-1; TRBD2 aligns across 8 bases. The CDR3 runs 15 residues. V lost 4 bases, J lost 4 bases, and 7 bases stayed unmatched. Germline V gives CDR1 SGDLS, CDR2 YYNGEE. The DNA of the CDR3 is TGTGCCAGCAGCCCTTCCGGGACTAGTTACAATGAGCAGTTCTTC. Translated: CASSPSGTSYNEQFF.

This chain links TRBV7-2 with TRBJ2-5; 7 bases map to TRBD2. Trimming cost V 4 bases and J 6 bases; bases outside gene matches: 8. In germline, CDR1 is SGHTA, CDR2 FQGNSA. This CDR3 contains 14 residues. The CDR3 DNA is TGTGCCAGCAGCTCCGGACTAGGCGCACAGACCCAGTACTTC. As protein: CASSSGLGAQTQYF.

The chain is built from TRBV5-1 and TRBJ1-2, with 7 bases aligning to TRBD1. J lost 2 bases, V lost 0 bases, and 13 bases had no gene match. The CDR3 totals 18 residues. CDR1 is SGHRS, CDR2 YFSETQ, per germline. This chain's CDR3 is CASSLAKGLGTVNYGYTF. CDR3 coding DNA: TGCGCCAGCAGCTTGGCCAAAGGCTTGGGGACAGTCAACTATGGCTACACCTTC.

This chain links TRBV2 with TRBJ2-7, with D perhaps TRBD1 (5 bases). Germline assignment: CDR1 SNHLY and CDR2 FYNNEI. The V gene lost 5 bases and the J gene lost 0 bases, with 8 bases spanning the gap. CDR3 length: 13 amino acids. The CDR3 DNA is TGTGCCAGCAGTCGACAGAGCTCCTACGAGCAGTACTTC. Its protein is CASSRQSSYEQYF.

This chain uses TRBV7-2 with TRBJ2-5; D might be TRBD2 (5 bases). V lost 0 bases to trimming and J lost 5 bases, with 10 bases between them. Germline V gives CDR1 SGHTA, CDR2 FQGNSA. This CDR3 contains 14 residues. The CDR3 spells CASSLAASRETQYF. In DNA, the CDR3 is TGTGCCAGCAGCTTAGCGGCTAGCCGCGAGACCCAGTACTTC.

The chain has TRBV10-1 and TRBJ2-1; no clear D. Germline loops: CDR1 WNHNN, CDR2 SYGVQD (reference sequence). Trimming removed 2 bases at V and 0 bases at J, with 5 bases between. CDR3 size: 14 residues. The CDR3 loop is CASSEKSSYNEQFF. The CDR3 DNA is TGCGCCAGCAGTGAGAAGAGCTCCTACAATGAGCAGTTCTTC.

V is TRBV7-2 and J is TRBJ2-6; TRBD1 aligns across 8 bases. CDR1 is SGHTA, CDR2 FQGNSA, per germline. V gave up 3 bases and J gave up 2 bases; unmatched junction bases: 6. There are 17 residues in the CDR3. Written as DNA, the CDR3 is TGTGCCAGCAGCTTGAGCCAGGGGGCCGCTGGGGCCAACGTCCTGACTTTC. Its translation: CASSLSQGAAGANVLTF.

The gene calls are TRBV7-2 and TRBJ1-2; 8 bases match TRBD1. In germline, CDR1 is SGHTA, CDR2 FQGNSA. The CDR3 runs 13 residues. Unmatched junction bases numbered 7, after V lost 5 bases and J lost 8 bases. The CDR3 DNA is TGTGCCAGCAGCCTTCCCGGGACAGGCGGCTACACCTTC. Residues: CASSLPGTGGYTF. The variable domain in full, completed from reference TRBV7-2 and TRBJ1-2, reads GAGVSQSPSNKVTEKGKDVELRCDPISGHTALYWYRQSLGQGLEFLIYFQGNSAPDKSGLPSDRFSAERTGGSVSTLTIQRTQQEDSAVYLCASSLPGTGGYTFGSGTRLTVV.

This chain connects TRBV7-2 to TRBJ1-6; no clear D gene. The CDR3 is made up of 12 amino acids. Germline loops: CDR1 SGHTA, CDR2 FQGNSA. The V and J ends lost 5 bases and 14 bases respectively, with 13 bases between them. CDR3 in DNA: TGTGCCAGCAGCCCCTCAGCGCGGTCCCTCCACTTT. It encodes CASSPSARSLHF.

The rearrangement links TRBV7-9 to TRBJ1-1, with D possibly matching TRBD1 (6 bases). V shed 5 bases and J shed 4 bases, with 8 bases lying between them. Germline V gene sequence: CDR1 SEHNR, CDR2 FQNEAQ (reference sequence). There are 12 residues in the CDR3. CDR3 coding DNA: TGTGCCAGCAGCCGAGGGGGCACTGAAGCTTTCTTT. Protein sequence: CASSRGGTEAFF.

A note on this clone: Different DNA sequences within this sample yield the same CDR3. This rearrangement joins TRBV11-2 to TRBJ2-7; 7 nucleotides agree with TRBD1. The CDR3 length is 12 residues. V was clipped by 5 bases and J by 4 bases; unmatched bases: 2. Germline CDR1 SGHAT, CDR2 FQNNGV. The CDR3 DNA follows: TGTGCCAGCAGCCCGACAGGGTACGAGCAGTACTTC. Its translation is CASSPTGYEQYF.

This chain connects TRBV19 to TRBJ1-1; possibly TRBD1 for D (6 bases). The germline V gene has CDR1 LNHDA and CDR2 SQIVND (reference sequence). Trimming cost V 2 bases and J 4 bases, with 14 bases left between them. The CDR3 has 15 amino acids. The CDR3 sequence: CASSIWGGRATEAFF. DNA of the CDR3: TGTGCCAGTAGTATATGGGGGGGGCGAGCCACTGAAGCTTTCTTT.

The chain joins TRBV18 to TRBJ2-1; perhaps TRBD2 as D (6 bases). This CDR3 has 13 residues. V lost 4 bases and J lost 7, with 11 bases in between. Germline V gene lookup returns CDR1 KGHSH and CDR2 LQKENI. CDR3 amino acids: CASSQSRENEQFF. The CDR3 nucleotides are TGTGCCAGCTCACAGAGTCGGGAGAATGAGCAGTTCTTC. Combining the CDR3 with reference TRBV18 and TRBJ2-1 gives the whole variable domain NAGVMQNPRHLVRRRGQEARLRCSPMKGHSHVYWYRQLPEEGLKFMVYLQKENIIDESGMPKERFSAEFPKEGPSILRIQQVVRGDSAAYFCASSQSRENEQFFGPGTRLTVL.